The present entry profiles one TCR beta chain with its context. Its target is not known. This record comes from a study of beta chain features in type 1 diabetes. Study results and limitations: Any HLA type influence on TCRB rearrangement was left unresolved here. A moderate, significant TCRB CDR3 shortening appeared in type 1 diabetes across four CD4+ subsets.

The authors reverse transcribed all of the isolated RNA, so sequencing captured expressed TCRB transcripts. About 3.57 million reads per sample on average were obtained from naive, central memory and regulatory T cell samples. Method: immunoSEQ multiplex PCR; TCRdb's copy keeps in-frame clones and lacks some. Seen here are about 650,000 clones, around an eighth observed once, and the top ten hold 0.095% to 0.15%. By way of CD45RO/CCR7/CD25/CD127/CD95/CD27, the CD4+ regulatory, stem cell-like memory, central memory and naive cells were sorted. Purities in excess of 98% were seen in all sorted populations. The CDR3 is made up of 16 amino acids. Germline values: CDR1 SGDLS, CDR2 YYNGEE. V lost 0 bases to trimming and J lost 1 base; unmatched junction nucleotides: 4.

Material: naive CD4+ T cells from blood. The chain is built from TRBV9 and TRBJ2-1; TRBD1 aligns across 7 bases. The clonotype comes from a man between 25 and 39 years old with type 1 diabetes. CDR3 in DNA: TGTGCCAGCAGCGTAGTAGGGGGACAGTCCTACAATGAGCAGTTCTTC. Protein product: CASSVVGGQSYNEQFF.